This T cell receptor (beta chain) derives from a study of vaccination effects on CD4 cells after COVID-19. Across the study: Each person got two doses of an mRNA SARS-CoV-2 vaccine, BNT162b2 or mRNA-1273.

Sequencing followed a ViraFEST assay step that expanded antigen-specific CD4+ T cells with viral peptide pools. Having been cultured for less than 13 days, the cells underwent CD4+ T cell isolation. Previously uninfected by SARS-CoV-2, the vaccine recipients also showed negative nucleocapsid antibodies. Cultures used around 1.8 million PBMC per well, about 10 IU/ml IL-2 and around 9.5 ug/ml peptides. Some clones are missing from TCRdb's copy, which holds only in-frame ones; the method was immunoSEQ multiplex PCR. The sample shows about 41,000 clones, under 85% of them seen only once. On this clone: Antigen: not known.

Whole-study results and caveats: Among infection- and vaccine-induced clones, marked clonal contraction occurred late after vaccination.

The CDR3 spans 16 residues. V was trimmed by 1 base and J by 5 bases, leaving 16 bases between them. Germline V lookup: CDR1 SGHRS, CDR2 YFSETQ. The sample here was CD4+ T cells from PBMCs cultured with HCoV-NL63 spike peptides, taken before COVID-19 vaccination. This chain links TRBV5-1 with TRBJ2-1; tentative D call: TRBD2 (6 bases). This receptor was identified in a human donor who received a COVID-19 vaccine. The CDR3 coding sequence is TGCGCCAGCAGCTTGAGAGGCGGACTATTAAACAATGAGCAGTTCTTC. As protein: CASSLRGGLLNNEQFF.